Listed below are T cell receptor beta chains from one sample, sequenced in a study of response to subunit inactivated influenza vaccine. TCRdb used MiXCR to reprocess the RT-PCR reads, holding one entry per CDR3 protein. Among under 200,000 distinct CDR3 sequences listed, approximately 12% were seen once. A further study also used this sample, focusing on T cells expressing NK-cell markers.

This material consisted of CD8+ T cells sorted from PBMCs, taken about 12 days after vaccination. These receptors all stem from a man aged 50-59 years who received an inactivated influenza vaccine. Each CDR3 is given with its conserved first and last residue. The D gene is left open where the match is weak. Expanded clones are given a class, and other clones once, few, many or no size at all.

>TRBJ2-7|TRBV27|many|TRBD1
CASSLVGQGSSDEQYF
TGTGCCAGCAGTTTAGTAGGACAGGGTTCATCGGACGAGCAGTACTTC
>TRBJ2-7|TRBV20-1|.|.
CSARDRRLSYEQYF
TGCAGTGCTAGAGATAGGCGTCTCTCCTACGAGCAGTACTTC
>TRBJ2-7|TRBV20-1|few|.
CSASFQGPYEQYF
TGCAGTGCTAGCTTTCAGGGTCCCTACGAGCAGTACTTC
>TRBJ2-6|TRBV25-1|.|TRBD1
CASRTLTLKVDRGGSGANVLTF
TGTGCCAGCAGAACCCTTACCCTGAAGGTTGACAGGGGCGGCTCTGGGGCCAACGTCCTGACTTTC
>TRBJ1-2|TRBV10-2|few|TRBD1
CASGKGTAPRDGYTF
TGCGCCAGCGGTAAAGGGACAGCACCCAGGGACGGCTACACCTTC
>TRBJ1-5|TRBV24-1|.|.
CATSQGYEPQHF
TGTGCCACCAGTCAGGGATATGAGCCCCAGCATTTT
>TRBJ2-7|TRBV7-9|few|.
CASSLAGQTYYEQYF
TGTGCCAGCAGCTTAGCTGGACAGACATACTACGAGCAGTACTTC
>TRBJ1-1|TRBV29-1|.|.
CSVITGTTEAFF
TGCAGCGTCATCACAGGGACCACTGAAGCTTTCTTT
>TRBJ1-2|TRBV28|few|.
CASGPGRGYTF
TGTGCCAGCGGCCCGGGACGTGGCTACACCTTC
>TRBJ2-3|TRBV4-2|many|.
CASSHEQLAGAPDTQYF
TGTGCCAGCAGCCACGAGCAGCTGGCGGGGGCCCCAGATACGCAGTATTTT
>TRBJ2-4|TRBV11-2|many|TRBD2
CASSLGTSGQYF
TGTGCCAGCAGTCTAGGGACTAGCGGACAGTACTTC
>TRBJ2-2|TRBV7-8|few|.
CASAIGVNTGELFF
TGTGCCAGCGCAATTGGGGTTAACACCGGGGAGCTGTTTTTT
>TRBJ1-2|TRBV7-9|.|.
CASSLGPSYGYTF
TGTGCCAGCAGCTTAGGTCCCAGCTATGGCTACACCTTC
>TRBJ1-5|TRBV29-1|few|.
CSVEEGLNQPQHF
TGCAGCGTTGAGGAGGGGTTGAATCAGCCCCAGCATTTT
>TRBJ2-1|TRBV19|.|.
CASSILPTGTNEQFF
TGTGCCAGTAGTATCCTCCCGACAGGAACGAATGAGCAGTTCTTC
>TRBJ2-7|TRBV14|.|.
CASRSDSSYEQYF
TGTGCCAGCCGTTCCGACAGCTCCTACGAGCAGTACTTC
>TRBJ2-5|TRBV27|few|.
CASSSPGPWAEETQYF
TGTGCCAGCAGTTCTCCCGGGCCATGGGCCGAAGAGACCCAGTACTTC
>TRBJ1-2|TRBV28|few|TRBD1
CASSFPTGGYGYTF
TGTGCCAGCAGTTTCCCGACAGGGGGCTATGGCTACACCTTC
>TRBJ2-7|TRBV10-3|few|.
CAISESRESSYEQYF
TGTGCCATCAGTGAGTCGAGGGAGAGCTCCTACGAGCAGTACTTC
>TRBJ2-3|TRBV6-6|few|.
CASSSNATQYF
TGTGCCAGCAGTTCTAACGCCACGCAGTATTTT
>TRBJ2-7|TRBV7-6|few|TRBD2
CASSSGGVSSYEQYF
TGTGCCAGTTCAAGCGGGGGGGTAAGCTCCTACGAGCAGTACTTC
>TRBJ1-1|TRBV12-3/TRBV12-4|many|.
CASRESGNTEAFF
TGTGCCAGCAGGGAATCGGGGAACACTGAAGCTTTCTTT
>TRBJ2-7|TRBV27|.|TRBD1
CASHPTPGQTYEQYF
TGTGCCTCCCACCCAACTCCGGGACAGACCTACGAGCAGTACTTC
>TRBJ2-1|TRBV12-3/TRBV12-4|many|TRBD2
CASSFSGTSGASYNEQFF
TGTGCCAGCAGTTTTTCCGGGACTAGCGGAGCCTCCTACAATGAGCAGTTCTTC
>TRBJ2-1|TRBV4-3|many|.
CASSQDLGNTEQFF
TGCGCCAGCAGCCAAGATCTAGGAAACACGGAGCAGTTCTTC
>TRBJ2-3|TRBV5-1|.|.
CASSATGFVTDTQYF
TGCGCCAGCAGCGCCACAGGGTTCGTTACAGATACGCAGTATTTT
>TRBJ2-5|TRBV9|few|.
CASSMGVEETQYF
TGTGCCAGCAGCATGGGGGTGGAAGAGACCCAGTACTTC
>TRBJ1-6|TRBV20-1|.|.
CSADTGSNSPLHF
TGCAGTGCGGATACAGGGTCCAATTCACCCCTCCACTTT
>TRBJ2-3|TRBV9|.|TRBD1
CASSVATGEAGDTQYF
TGTGCCAGCAGCGTAGCGACAGGGGAGGCAGGGGATACGCAGTATTTT
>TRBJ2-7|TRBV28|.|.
CASSTGLKGSFYEQYF
TGTGCCAGCAGTACAGGGCTGAAGGGATCGTTCTACGAGCAGTACTTC
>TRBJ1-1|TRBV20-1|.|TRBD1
CSAIRDSLMNTEAFF
TGCAGTGCTATCCGGGACAGCCTCATGAACACTGAAGCTTTCTTT
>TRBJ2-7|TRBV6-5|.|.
CASSYGRDPYEQYF
TGTGCCAGCAGTTATGGGCGGGACCCCTACGAGCAGTACTTC
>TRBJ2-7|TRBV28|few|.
CASSLNREREQYF
TGTGCCAGCAGTTTAAACAGGGAACGCGAGCAGTACTTC
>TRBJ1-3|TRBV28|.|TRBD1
CASSWTGSGNTIYF
TGTGCCAGCAGTTGGACAGGGTCTGGAAACACCATATATTTT
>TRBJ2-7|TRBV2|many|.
CASSEGGLPYEQYF
TGTGCCAGCAGTGAAGGCGGGTTGCCCTACGAGCAGTACTTC
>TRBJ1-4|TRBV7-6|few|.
CASSTLFRTDIYNEKLFF
TGTGCCAGCAGCACACTGTTCCGGACAGATATCTATAATGAAAAACTGTTTTTT
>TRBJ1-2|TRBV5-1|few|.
CASSDGTNYGYTF
TGCGCCAGCAGCGACGGAACTAACTATGGCTACACCTTC
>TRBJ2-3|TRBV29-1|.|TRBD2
CSVVLAEWPDAQYF
TGCAGCGTTGTACTAGCGGAATGGCCAGATGCGCAGTATTTT
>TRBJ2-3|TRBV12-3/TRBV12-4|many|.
CASSFLLVAASTDTQYF
TGTGCCAGCAGTTTTCTCTTGGTAGCGGCTAGCACAGATACGCAGTATTTT
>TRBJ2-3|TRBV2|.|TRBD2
CASSFSRLAGFTDTQYF
TGTGCCAGCAGTTTTTCCAGACTAGCGGGATTCACAGATACGCAGTATTTT
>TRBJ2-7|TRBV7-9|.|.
CASSLVGQGGYEQYF
TGTGCCAGCAGCTTAGTTGGCCAGGGCGGCTACGAGCAGTACTTC
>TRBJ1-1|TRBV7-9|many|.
CASSLAGSGTEAFF
TGTGCCAGCAGCTTAGCAGGGTCAGGCACTGAAGCTTTCTTT
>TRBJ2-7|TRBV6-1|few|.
CASTPVASGYEQYF
TGTGCCAGCACCCCCGTAGCCAGTGGATACGAGCAGTACTTC
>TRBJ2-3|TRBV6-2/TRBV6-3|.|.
CASSPAYTQYF
TGTGCCAGCAGCCCCGCGTATACGCAGTATTTT
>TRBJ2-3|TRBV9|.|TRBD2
CASSPRGGGGLTDTQYF
TGTGCCAGCAGCCCCCGGGGCGGGGGGGGCCTCACAGATACGCAGTATTTT
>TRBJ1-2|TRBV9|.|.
CASSPSLGADFNYGYTF
TGTGCCAGCAGCCCTTCTTTGGGGGCAGACTTTAACTATGGCTACACCTTC
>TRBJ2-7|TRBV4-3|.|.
CASSQDVAGSYEQYF
TGCGCCAGCAGCCAAGATGTCGCAGGTTCCTACGAGCAGTACTTC
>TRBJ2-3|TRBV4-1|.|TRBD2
CASSQTTSGRYTQYF
TGCGCCAGCAGCCAGACGACTAGCGGTCGTTATACGCAGTATTTT
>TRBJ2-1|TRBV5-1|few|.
CASSLNGGTYNEQFF
TGCGCCAGCAGCTTAAACGGGGGAACCTACAATGAGCAGTTCTTC
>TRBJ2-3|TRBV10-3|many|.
CAISESGVSTDTQYF
TGTGCCATCAGTGAGTCAGGGGTCAGCACAGATACGCAGTATTTT
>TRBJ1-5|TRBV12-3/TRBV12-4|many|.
CASSLGRSNQPQHF
TGTGCCAGCAGTTTGGGTAGATCCAATCAGCCCCAGCATTTT